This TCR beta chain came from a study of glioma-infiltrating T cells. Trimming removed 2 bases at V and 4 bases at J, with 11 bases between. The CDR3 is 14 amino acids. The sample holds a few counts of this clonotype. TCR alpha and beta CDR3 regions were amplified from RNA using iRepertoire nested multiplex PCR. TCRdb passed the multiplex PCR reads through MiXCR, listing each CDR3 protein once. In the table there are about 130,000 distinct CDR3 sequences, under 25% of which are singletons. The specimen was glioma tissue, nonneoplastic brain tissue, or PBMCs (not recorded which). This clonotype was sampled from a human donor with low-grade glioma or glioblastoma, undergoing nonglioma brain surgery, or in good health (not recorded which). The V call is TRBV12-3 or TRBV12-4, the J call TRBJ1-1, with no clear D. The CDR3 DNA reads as TGTGCCAGCAGTTTATCGGAGATGGGCACTGAAGCTTTCTTT. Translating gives CASSLSEMGTEAFF.